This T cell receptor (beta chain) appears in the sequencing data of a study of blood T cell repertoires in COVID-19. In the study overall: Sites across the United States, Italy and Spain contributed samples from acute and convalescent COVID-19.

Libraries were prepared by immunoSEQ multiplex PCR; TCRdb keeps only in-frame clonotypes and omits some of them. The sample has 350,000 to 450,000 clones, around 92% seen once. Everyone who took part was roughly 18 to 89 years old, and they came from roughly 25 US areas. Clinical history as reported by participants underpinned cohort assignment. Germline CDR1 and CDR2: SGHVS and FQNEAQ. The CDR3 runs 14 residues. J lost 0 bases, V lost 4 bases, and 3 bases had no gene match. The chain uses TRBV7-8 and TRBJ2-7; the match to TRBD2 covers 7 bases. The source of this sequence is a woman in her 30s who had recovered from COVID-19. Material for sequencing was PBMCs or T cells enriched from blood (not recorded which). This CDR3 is CASSYRDYSYEQYF. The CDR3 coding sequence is TGTGCCAGCAGCTACCGGGACTACTCCTACGAGCAGTACTTC.